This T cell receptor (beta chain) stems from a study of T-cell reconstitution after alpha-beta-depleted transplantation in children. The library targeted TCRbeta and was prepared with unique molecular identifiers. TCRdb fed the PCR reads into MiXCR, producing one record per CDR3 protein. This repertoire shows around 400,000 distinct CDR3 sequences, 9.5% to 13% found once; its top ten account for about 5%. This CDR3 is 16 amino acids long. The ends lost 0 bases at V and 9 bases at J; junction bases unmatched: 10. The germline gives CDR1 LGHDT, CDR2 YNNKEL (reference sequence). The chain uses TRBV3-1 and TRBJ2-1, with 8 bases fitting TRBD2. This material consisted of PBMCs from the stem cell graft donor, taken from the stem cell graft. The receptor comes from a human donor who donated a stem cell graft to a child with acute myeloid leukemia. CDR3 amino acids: CASSQDLGGGPLEQFF. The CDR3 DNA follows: TGTGCCAGCAGCCAAGATCTTGGCGGGGGGCCACTTGAGCAGTTCTTC.